This T cell receptor beta chain is drawn from a study of CD8 T cells in Susac syndrome. The wider study: When their blood was taken, the Susac syndrome patients had either not yet had any therapy, were taking corticosteroids, or were taking intravenous immunoglobulin alone.

This CDR3 is built from 13 residues. V lost 1 base and J lost 5, with 9 bases in between. CDR1 is SGHRS and CDR2 is YFSETQ in the germline V gene. The authors carried out high-throughput sequencing of TCR beta. They applied it to CD8+ and CD4+ T cells obtained from blood. Negative isolation was used for CD8+ and CD4+ T cells, and FACS enrichment was applied to TEMRA cells. With random hexamers, 0.5 to 1 ug RNA was reverse transcribed. immunoSEQ multiplex PCR amplified TCR beta CDR3 across 54 Vbeta, 13 Jbeta. TCRdb re-analysed the immunoSEQ multiplex PCR reads in MiXCR, keeping a single row per CDR3 protein. Of around 81,000 distinct CDR3 sequences listed, around 94% are singletons.

This chain uses TRBV5-1 with TRBJ2-5; D is ambiguous. The receptor was derived from a human donor with Susac syndrome. Sample: CD8+ T cells from PBMCs. Here the CDR3 reads CASSLSSSETQYF. The CDR3 DNA follows: TGCGCCAGCAGCTTGTCATCGTCGGAGACCCAGTACTTC.